This entry describes one T cell receptor beta chain. Its antigen remains unknown. CDR1 SNHLY and CDR2 FYNNEI come from the germline V gene. The CDR3 length is 11 residues. With 7 bases removed from V and 6 bases from J, the gap between germline ends came to 9 bases. This sample was included in a study of Ad26.COV2.S vaccination and SARS-CoV-2 variants. Broader study findings: An underestimation of total T cell responses may have resulted from the TCR breadth and depth analyses. Participants given vaccine showed non-spike TCR breadth similar to that of placebo recipients.

TCRdb's copy holds only in-frame clones and misses some; the assay was immunoSEQ multiplex PCR. Here the sample spans some 45,000 clones, roughly 84% being singletons. This chain uses TRBV2 with TRBJ1-1; D is ambiguous. The TCR sequence derives from a human donor who had recovered from COVID-19. The sample in question was peripheral blood, obtained after recovery from COVID-19. CDR3 amino acids: CASIKRPEAFF. The CDR3 DNA sequence: TGTGCCAGCATTAAAAGACCTGAAGCTTTCTTT.